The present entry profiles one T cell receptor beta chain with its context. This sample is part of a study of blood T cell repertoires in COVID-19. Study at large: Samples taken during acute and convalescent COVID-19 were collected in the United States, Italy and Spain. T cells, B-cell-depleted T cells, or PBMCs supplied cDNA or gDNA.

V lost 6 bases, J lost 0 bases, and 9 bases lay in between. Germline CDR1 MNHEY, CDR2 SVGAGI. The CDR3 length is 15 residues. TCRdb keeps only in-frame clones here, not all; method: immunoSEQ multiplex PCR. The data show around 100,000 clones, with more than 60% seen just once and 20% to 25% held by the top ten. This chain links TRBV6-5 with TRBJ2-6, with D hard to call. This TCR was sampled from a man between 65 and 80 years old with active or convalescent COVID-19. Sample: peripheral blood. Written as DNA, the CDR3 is TGTGCCAGCAGGTCAGTGGTCTCTGGGGCCAACGTCCTGACTTTC. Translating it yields CASRSVVSGANVLTF.